Listed here is a single T cell receptor beta chain. The antigen is unknown. This sample was taken from a study of cytomegalovirus exposure and HLA in healthy donors. General observations from the study: Earlier analysis yielded a pattern in which most TCR beta V segments were productive about 90% or about 30% of the time. Reportedly, a later analysis found an Asian-associated ancestry cluster had fewer N-insertions than the approximately 670-donor mean.

The PCR was carried out with 60 Vbeta primers and 13 Jbeta primers. Assay: immunoSEQ multiplex PCR; the TCRdb copy retains only in-frame clones and omits some. The sample shows 65,000 to 95,000 clones, 79% of them seen only once. The sequence was collected from a man younger than 40 in good health and CMV-seronegative. The sequenced sample consisted of PBMCs.

Here the CDR3 reads CASSSGSGYTF. The CDR3 DNA sequence: TGTGCCAGCAGTTCGGGGAGCGGCTACACCTTC. The chain has TRBV6-5 and TRBJ1-2; no clear D gene. This CDR3 is built from 11 residues. Germline-derived CDR1 and CDR2 are MNHEY and SVGAGI. The V end lost 4 bases, the J end lost 8 bases, and 8 bases lay between the germline ends.